These 18 T cell receptor beta chains came from one sample sequenced in a study of liver allograft versus peripheral blood T cells. Study-level information: Graft-liver T cell receptor repertoires were compared against recipient peripheral blood repertoires.

Using its own MiXCR run on the reads, TCRdb lists one record per CDR3 protein. The table lists thousands of distinct CDR3 sequences, under 20% of them singletons. These receptors all come from a human patient who had a liver transplant. Some T cells here may be from the graft donor.

This clonotype is deemed medium-sized. The V call is TRBV27, the J call TRBJ2-1; no firm D call. The CDR3 has 15 amino acids. The V end lost 5 bases, the J end lost 0 bases, and 11 bases lay between the germline ends. Germline assignment: CDR1 MNHEY and CDR2 SMNVEV (reference sequence). The DNA for the CDR3 is TGTGCCAGCAGTCTCACGATGAGCTCCTACAATGAGCAGTTCTTC. The encoded protein is CASSLTMSSYNEQFF.

V gene TRBV11-2 combines with J gene TRBJ2-7; D remains ambiguous. Germline CDR1 and CDR2: SGHAT and FQNNGV. The CDR3 loop spans 11 amino acids. Between the trimmed V and J ends, which lost 0 bases and 6 bases, there was a span of 3 bases. The chain's CDR3 is CASSLESEQYF. The CDR3 bases are TGTGCCAGCAGCTTAGAGTCCGAGCAGTACTTC.

The rearrangement uses TRBV28 and TRBJ2-5, with 8 bases fitting TRBD2. The germline CDR1 and CDR2 sequences are MDHEN and SYDVKM. CDR3 length equals 14 residues. J gave up 5 bases and V 3 bases, and 5 bases lay outside the gene matches. Here the CDR3 DNA reads TGTGCCAGCAGTTTCGTCGGGGGGGAGGAGACCCAGTACTTC. Its protein product is CASSFVGGEETQYF.

This clonotype appeared a few times. The chain links TRBV19 to TRBJ1-3; no clear D gene. CDR3 length: 19 residues. V was cut by 3 bases and J by 0 bases, with 21 bases left in between. In germline, CDR1 is LNHDA, CDR2 SQIVND (reference sequence). The CDR3 spells CASSMMWTPLAFSGNTIYF. The CDR3 DNA is TGTGCCAGTAGTATGATGTGGACTCCATTAGCCTTCTCTGGAAACACCATATATTTT.

The chain is built from TRBV7-6 and TRBJ2-1, with D unresolved. The V gene's germline CDR1 is SGHVS and CDR2 FNYEAQ. The CDR3 has 16 amino acids. The germline V and J ends were trimmed by 1 base and 0 bases, with 10 bases remaining between them. The CDR3 nucleotides are TGTGCCAGCAGCTTAGAGGAATATGTCTCCTACAATGAGCAGTTCTTC. This sequence encodes CASSLEEYVSYNEQFF.

A few counts support this clonotype. The chain uses TRBV28 and TRBJ2-5; weak D call: TRBD2 (5 bases). The V end was cut by 6 bases, the J end by 5 bases, with 19 bases between. CDR1 MDHEN and CDR2 SYDVKM come from the germline V gene. The CDR3 is 15 residues long. Written as DNA, the CDR3 is TGTGCCAGCAGAATTAACCAAGGGCCGGGGGAGACCCAGTACTTC. Protein product: CASRINQGPGETQYF.

The J gene is TRBJ2-5, the V gene TRBV7-9; 9 bases are shared with TRBD2. This CDR3 has 14 amino acids. Germline trimming cut 5 bases from V and 5 bases from J; bases unmatched to any gene: 6. Germline V gene sequence: CDR1 SEHNR, CDR2 FQNEAQ (reference sequence). The CDR3: CASSHLAGQETQYF. The CDR3 coding sequence is TGTGCCAGCAGCCATCTAGCGGGACAGGAGACCCAGTACTTC.

This clonotype is medium-sized (0.01 to 0.1%) within its sample. The V call is TRBV15, the J call TRBJ1-2; D gene ambiguous. Trimming removed 5 bases at V and 1 base at J, with 8 bases between. The CDR3 is made up of 13 amino acids. In germline, CDR1 is LNHNV, CDR2 YYDKDF (reference sequence). The chain's CDR3 is CATSVMVNYGYTF. In DNA form, the CDR3 reads TGTGCCACCAGCGTGATGGTTAACTATGGCTACACCTTC.

This clonotype qualifies as medium-sized (0.01 to 0.1%). CDR3 sequence reads: CSATGEGYEQYF. The CDR3 DNA is TGCAGTGCTACCGGGGAAGGCTACGAGCAGTACTTC. The J gene is TRBJ2-7, the V gene TRBV20-1, with D perhaps matching TRBD2 (5 bases). This CDR3 has 12 residues. Germline V gives CDR1 DFQATT, CDR2 SNEGSKA (reference sequence). The V and J ends lost 4 bases and 3 bases respectively, with 10 bases between them.

The table lists this clonotype with a few counts. The chain employs TRBV7-9 and TRBJ2-3; D unresolved. The germline V gene encodes CDR1 SEHNR and CDR2 FQNEAQ (reference sequence). Trimming took off 0 bases at V and 0 bases at J, with 1 base between the two ends. The CDR3 length is 13 residues. DNA of the CDR3: TGTGCCAGCAGCTTAGCTAGCACAGATACGCAGTATTTT. It specifies CASSLASTDTQYF.

Comments on this clonotype: A read error may explain this, as a much larger clone is one base away. V is TRBV6-2 or TRBV6-3 and J is TRBJ2-5, with D unclear. Germline assignment: CDR1 MNHEY and CDR2 SVGEGT. There are 14 residues in the CDR3. CDR3 region: CAGSYLALGETQYF. The CDR3 DNA is TGTGCCGGCAGTTACTTGGCGTTGGGGGAGACCCAGTACTTC.

In its sample, this clonotype ranks as medium-sized. The rearrangement links TRBV6-2 or TRBV6-3 to TRBJ1-1; the D is unclear. The CDR3 has 13 residues. V dropped 10 bases and J dropped 7 bases, with 19 bases sitting between them. Germline-derived CDR1 and CDR2 are MNHEY and SVGEGT. The CDR3 loop reads CAISAKAEVEAFF. CDR3 coding DNA: TGTGCCATCTCTGCAAAGGCCGAGGTTGAAGCTTTCTTT.

This clonotype has at least ten counts. The gene calls are TRBV19 and TRBJ2-7; D unresolved. This CDR3 comprises 13 residues. Germline V gene sequence: CDR1 LNHDA, CDR2 SQIVND (reference sequence). V lost 7 bases, J lost 6 bases, and 16 bases lay in between. The CDR3 DNA reads TGTGCCAGTATGAAGAGCGAGGTCAGCGAGCAGTACTTC. Its protein is CASMKSEVSEQYF.

By share, this clonotype ranks as medium-sized. J is TRBJ2-3 and V is TRBV24-1; the D gene is possibly TRBD1 (7 bases). CDR1 is KGHDR, CDR2 SFDVKD, per germline. Trimming took off 0 bases at V and 5 bases at J, with 14 bases between the two ends. The CDR3 loop spans 16 amino acids. The CDR3 DNA reads TGTGCCACCAGTGATTTGGCAGGGGGGTTAAGAGATACGCAGTATTTT. The encoded protein is CATSDLAGGLRDTQYF.

The V call is TRBV6-5, the J call TRBJ1-3; no reliable D call. V shed 8 bases and J shed 3 bases, with 11 bases lying between them. Germline loops: CDR1 MNHEY, CDR2 SVGAGI. The CDR3 spans 13 residues. In DNA, the CDR3 is TGTGCCAGCTGCCAAGCCCTTGGAAACACCATATATTTT. Protein product: CASCQALGNTIYF.

CDR3 sequence reads: CASSLAGRPTGELFF. The CDR3 DNA is TGTGCCAGCAGCTTAGCGGGACGTCCGACCGGGGAGCTGTTTTTT. The V call is TRBV7-9, the J call TRBJ2-2; D tentatively fits TRBD1 or TRBD2 (5 bases each). The CDR3 sequence is 15 residues long. Between the trimmed V and J ends, which lost 0 bases and 5 bases, there was a span of 10 bases. Germline lookup yields CDR1 SEHNR and CDR2 FQNEAQ (reference sequence).

The chain is built from TRBV12-3 or TRBV12-4 and TRBJ2-5; 9 bases are a match to TRBD1. This CDR3 comprises 17 residues. After removal of 3 bases from V and 4 bases from J, the junction contained 12 bases not matched to a gene. CDR3: CASSFPPKGQGRETQYF. DNA of the CDR3: TGTGCCAGCAGTTTTCCCCCAAAGGGACAGGGTAGAGAGACCCAGTACTTC.

This chain uses TRBV19 with TRBJ2-7; perhaps TRBD2 as D (6 bases). The CDR3 runs 14 residues. The germline V and J ends were trimmed by 3 bases and 6 bases, with 15 bases remaining between them. Per the germline V gene, CDR1 is LNHDA and CDR2 is SQIVND (reference sequence). In nucleotides, the CDR3 is TGTGCCAGTAGTATTTCGGAGGGCTGGGGCGAGCAGTACTTC. Amino acid sequence: CASSISEGWGEQYF.